What follows are 23 T cell receptor beta chains derived from one specimen sequenced in a study of molecular identifiers for immune sequencing clone quantification (dated 2018 in TCRdb). Library generation was performed with PCR. The sequencing machine was an Illumina HiSeq 4000. Using fastp trimming at Q25 and MiXCR clonotype assembly, TCRdb reanalyzed the public sequencing data and kept in-frame beta chains. Rows are combined by CDR3 protein, so each entry shows the most common genes and DNA. A total of around 43,000 distinct CDR3 sequences appear in this sample, around 21% of them only once. The top ten constitute more than 0.95% of the sample. Input material: naive CD8+ T cells from blood, with Jurkat cell RNA spiked in. The sample's cell subset or site label, decoded: FACS-sorted CD8+CD4-CCR7+CD45RA+ naive T cells. All receptors derive from a human donor in good health. Some libraries in this study had Jurkat cell RNA spiked in.

There are many counts of this clonotype. The gene calls are TRBV28 and TRBJ1-5; the D gene is possibly TRBD1 (6 bases). Trimming left V 2 bases short and J 4 bases short, with 9 bases between. The CDR3 loop spans 14 amino acids. Germline loops: CDR1 MDHEN, CDR2 SYDVKM. In DNA form, the CDR3 reads TGTGCCAGCAGTTTACAGGGGCTTAATCAGCCCCAGCATTTT. This encodes CASSLQGLNQPQHF.

This clonotype was counted at least ten times. The chain combines TRBV20-1 with TRBJ1-5, with 8 bases that match TRBD1. Trimming took 6 bases from V and 1 from J; bases not matched to a gene: 14. CDR3 length equals 17 residues. From germline, CDR1 is DFQATT and CDR2 SNEGSKA (reference sequence). The CDR3 loop is CSATGWRGQGSNQPQHF. Here the CDR3 DNA reads TGCAGTGCCACGGGCTGGCGAGGACAGGGAAGCAATCAGCCCCAGCATTTT.

There are many counts of this clonotype. The chain has TRBV30 and TRBJ2-7, with 7 bases identical to TRBD1. Germline CDR1 GTSNPN, CDR2 SVGIG (reference sequence). The CDR3 totals 16 residues. The V gene end was trimmed by 2 bases and the J gene end by 1 base; junction bases not matched to a gene: 11. The CDR3 is CAWSRVGTADSYEQYF. In DNA, the CDR3 is TGTGCCTGGAGTAGAGTGGGGACAGCGGATTCCTACGAGCAGTACTTC.

J is TRBJ2-7 and V is TRBV6-2 or TRBV6-3; D is ambiguous. The ends were cut back, 6 bases at V and 5 bases at J, with 20 bases in the middle. Germline CDR1 and CDR2: MNHEY and SVGEGT. The CDR3 runs to 15 residues. This chain's CDR3 is CASSLPVGKRDEQYF. The CDR3 DNA reads as TGTGCCAGCAGCTTGCCCGTGGGTAAAAGGGACGAGCAGTACTTC.

This clonotype was counted at least ten times. The chain joins TRBV28 to TRBJ2-7, with 9 bases lining up with TRBD1. Germline loops: CDR1 MDHEN, CDR2 SYDVKM. This CDR3 is 15 amino acids long. The ends lost 4 bases at V and 5 bases at J; junction bases unmatched: 9. CDR3 protein: CASSYWDRVSHEQYF. CDR3 nucleotides: TGTGCCAGCAGTTACTGGGACAGGGTTTCACACGAGCAGTACTTC.

V is TRBV9 and J is TRBJ2-5, with D perhaps TRBD1 or TRBD2 (6 bases each). This CDR3 comprises 13 residues. The V gene's germline CDR1 is SGDLS and CDR2 YYNGEE. The V gene lost 4 bases and the J gene lost 5 bases, with 12 bases spanning the gap. The DNA of the CDR3 is TGTGCCAGCAGCTCGGGGGCGGGGGAGACCCAGTACTTC. It is translated as CASSSGAGETQYF.

This clonotype was observed at least ten times. J is TRBJ1-5 and V is TRBV28, with D unclear. Germline CDR1 MDHEN, CDR2 SYDVKM. This CDR3 is built from 20 residues. Trimming removed 6 bases at V and 0 bases at J, with 27 bases between. The CDR3 coding sequence is TGTGCCAGCAGGCTCCCTGACTCCACCCGCAATCTCTATAGCAATCAGCCCCAGCATTTT. Protein: CASRLPDSTRNLYSNQPQHF. Full variable domain (rest looked up from reference TRBV28 and TRBJ1-5): DVKVTQSSRYLVKRTGEKVFLECVQDMDHENMFWYRQDPGLGLRLIYFSYDVKMKEKGDIPEGYSVSREKKERFSLILESASTNQTSMYLCASRLPDSTRNLYSNQPQHFGDGTRLSIL.

The chain links TRBV28 to TRBJ2-7; 8 nucleotides line up with TRBD2. Trimming cost V 5 bases and J 3 bases; bases outside gene matches: 6. Germline loops: CDR1 MDHEN, CDR2 SYDVKM. This CDR3 comprises 14 residues. CDR3 in amino acids: CASSQREKRYEQYF. CDR3 bases: TGTGCCAGCAGTCAGCGGGAGAAACGCTACGAGCAGTACTTC.

There are many counts of this clonotype. The chain uses TRBV27 and TRBJ1-2, with 7 bases identical to TRBD1. Looked up from germline, CDR1 is MNHEY and CDR2 is SMNVEV (reference sequence). V lost 5 bases to trimming and J lost 2 bases; unmatched junction nucleotides: 8. The CDR3 spans 15 residues. The CDR3 bases are TGTGCCAGCAGTCCGGGGGGCAGGGGGAACTATGGCTACACCTTC. Translated: CASSPGGRGNYGYTF.

The sample holds many counts of this clonotype. The rearrangement joins TRBV11-2 to TRBJ2-5; D possibly corresponds to TRBD1 (6 bases). Germline lookup yields CDR1 SGHAT and CDR2 FQNNGV. The CDR3 contains 15 residues. V lost 1 base and J 7 bases, leaving 16 bases between the germline ends. CDR3: CASSLGPNRDGTQYF. The CDR3 coding sequence is TGTGCCAGCAGCTTAGGCCCGAACAGGGACGGGACCCAGTACTTC.

This clonotype was seen repeatedly, ten times or more. The rearrangement uses TRBV27 and TRBJ2-5; TRBD1 matches at 7 bases. Germline V gene lookup returns CDR1 MNHEY and CDR2 SMNVEV (reference sequence). The V and J ends lost 4 bases and 5 bases, in that order; junction bases with no gene match: 13. There are 16 residues in the CDR3. The DNA for the CDR3 is TGTGCCAGCAGTTGGGGGACAGATGATATTACGGAGACCCAGTACTTC. This translates into CASSWGTDDITETQYF.

This clonotype showed up many times. The V call is TRBV7-6, the J call TRBJ2-7, with D possibly being TRBD1 (5 bases). Trimming pared 1 base from V and 2 bases from J, leaving 15 bases between. CDR1 is SGHVS, CDR2 FNYEAQ, per germline. This CDR3 spans 16 amino acids. Written as DNA, the CDR3 is TGTGCCAGCAGCTTAGATTTTGGGGCAGGAGCCTACGAGCAGTACTTC. It codes for CASSLDFGAGAYEQYF.

There are many counts of this clonotype. This rearrangement joins TRBV11-2 to TRBJ1-4; D is uncertain. Trimming removed 4 bases from V and 8 bases from J, with 20 bases in between. Germline V gene sequence: CDR1 SGHAT, CDR2 FQNNGV. The CDR3 is 16 residues long. This chain's CDR3 is CASSSFVGGLGEKLFF. As DNA, the CDR3 is TGTGCCAGCAGCTCCTTTGTAGGAGGGCTCGGCGAAAAACTGTTTTTT.

Many counts were recorded for this clonotype. This chain links TRBV7-9 with TRBJ1-6; tentatively, D is TRBD1 (5 bases). CDR1 is SEHNR, CDR2 FQNEAQ, per germline (reference sequence). Trimming removed 5 bases at V and 11 bases at J, with 22 bases between. The CDR3 is made up of 16 amino acids. The CDR3 DNA reads as TGTGCCAGCAGCCATAACCAGGGAAGTTTCCCCCCACCCCTCCACTTT. This sequence encodes CASSHNQGSFPPPLHF. The entire variable domain, with the rest obtained from reference TRBV7-9 and TRBJ1-6, is as follows: DTGVSQNPRHKITKRGQNVTFRCDPISEHNRLYWYRQTLGQGPEFLTYFQNEAQLEKSRLLSDRFSAERPKGSFSTLEIQRTEQGDSAMYLCASSHNQGSFPPPLHFGNGTRLTVT.

This clonotype was observed at least ten times. The genes are TRBV27 and TRBJ2-7; a possible D gene is TRBD1 (6 bases). Germline CDR1 reads MNHEY; CDR2 reads SMNVEV (reference sequence). V dropped 5 bases and J dropped 2 bases, with 13 bases sitting between them. This CDR3 has 14 residues. Here the CDR3 DNA reads TGTGCCAGCAGTGTCGGGACACAACCCTACGAGCAGTACTTC. Protein product: CASSVGTQPYEQYF.

This clonotype was recorded at least ten times. The genes are TRBV20-1 and TRBJ2-1; D possibly corresponds to TRBD1 (5 bases). Germline V lookup: CDR1 DFQATT, CDR2 SNEGSKA (reference sequence). The CDR3 runs 12 residues. V lost 0 bases and J lost 15, with 15 bases in between. CDR3 sequence reads: CSARDGGATRFF. In DNA form, the CDR3 reads TGCAGTGCTAGAGATGGTGGGGCAACTCGGTTCTTC.

This clonotype was picked up many times. The V call is TRBV20-1, the J call TRBJ1-5, with D hard to call. V lost 2 bases to trimming and J lost 2 bases, with 10 bases between them. This CDR3 spans 14 amino acids. Germline V gene data show CDR1 as DFQATT and CDR2 as SNEGSKA (reference sequence). The CDR3 protein is CSARYGLGNQPQHF. CDR3 in DNA: TGCAGTGCTAGATACGGGTTGGGCAATCAGCCCCAGCATTTT.

This clonotype has ten or more counts. V usage is TRBV27 and J usage is TRBJ2-7; D perhaps matches TRBD1 (6 bases). Germline V CDR1 and CDR2: MNHEY, SMNVEV (reference sequence). Trimming shortened V by 5 bases and J by 4 bases, and 12 bases separated the two germline ends. The length of the CDR3 is 13 residues. The CDR3 loop is CASSPLQGYEQYF. CDR3 nucleotide sequence: TGTGCCAGCAGTCCCTTACAGGGTTACGAGCAGTACTTC.

This sequence joins TRBV5-4 and TRBJ2-3; 12 positions agree with TRBD2. The V gene's germline CDR1 is SGHNT and CDR2 YYREEE (reference sequence). V shed 9 bases and J 0 bases; nucleotides not matched to a gene: 14. The CDR3 contains 18 residues. The CDR3 loop is CANGPTSGRLSSTDTQYF. In nucleotides, the CDR3 is TGTGCCAACGGCCCTACTAGCGGGAGGCTGTCTAGCACAGATACGCAGTATTTT.

This clonotype has ten or more counts. The CDR3 here is CASSPSAGTVVVEAFF. DNA of the CDR3: TGTGCCAGTAGCCCTAGCGCCGGGACCGTGGTCGTTGAAGCTTTCTTT. The chain uses TRBV19 and TRBJ1-1; tentative D call: TRBD1 (5 bases). Between the trimmed V and J ends, which lost 6 bases and 7 bases, there was a span of 24 bases. Germline V gene sequence: CDR1 LNHDA, CDR2 SQIVND (reference sequence). The CDR3 consists of 16 residues. Looking up the rest from reference TRBV19 and TRBJ1-1 gives the full variable domain: DGGITQSPKYLFRKEGQNVTLSCEQNLNHDAMYWYRQDPGQGLRLIYYSQIVNDFQKGDIAEGYSVSREKKESFPLTVTSAQKNPTAFYLCASSPSAGTVVVEAFFGQGTRLTVV.

This clonotype occurred once. A much more abundant neighbour one base away suggests this may be a read error. The V call is TRBV9, the J call TRBJ2-1; 9 nucleotides line up with TRBD2. The germline V gene encodes CDR1 SGDLS and CDR2 YYNGEE. This CDR3 region has 14 residues. This chain's CDR3 is CATNRAGGPGERFF. CDR3 DNA: TGTGCCACCAACAGGGCGGGAGGGCCGGGTGAGCGGTTCTTC.

This clonotype has at least ten counts. This rearrangement joins TRBV7-9 to TRBJ2-7; perhaps D is TRBD1 or TRBD2 (5 bases each). The CDR3 consists of 15 residues. Germline V CDR1 and CDR2: SEHNR, FQNEAQ (reference sequence). Between the trimmed V and J ends, which lost 5 bases and 4 bases, there was a span of 18 bases. The CDR3 DNA is TGTGCCAGCAGCAGGATGACGGGATCAGGGTACGAGCAGTACTTC. It translates to CASSRMTGSGYEQYF.

This clonotype has a count of ten or more. The genes are TRBV18 and TRBJ2-3; D gene ambiguous. The V end lost 6 bases, the J end lost 10 bases, and 17 bases lay between the germline ends. Germline V gene sequence: CDR1 KGHSH, CDR2 LQKENI. The CDR3 totals 13 residues. The CDR3 loop reads CASSPPDNLAQYF. CDR3 sequence (DNA): TGTGCCAGCTCTCCTCCAGACAACCTGGCGCAGTATTTT.